A selection of T cell receptor beta chains follows, all from one sample in a study of blood T cell repertoires in COVID-19. Method: immunoSEQ multiplex PCR; TCRdb's copy keeps in-frame clones and lacks some. The sample includes approximately 61,000 clones, around 88% of them seen just once. The sequencing input was peripheral blood. These receptors came from a woman older than 75 with active COVID-19. Both conserved end residues are part of each CDR3. Fields, in order: V gene, J gene, D gene, CDR3 protein. A D gene is named only where the DNA matches it firmly.

TRBV5-1,TRBJ1-6,.,CASTAGSYNSPLHF
TRBV11-2,TRBJ2-5,.,CASSFNSKETQYF
TRBV9,TRBJ1-3,.,CASSVSLPPGNTIYF
TRBV4-1,TRBJ2-3,TRBD2,CASSLAGYTDTQYF
TRBV5-6,TRBJ2-1,.,CASSLEGAANSYNEQFF
TRBV6-2/TRBV6-3,TRBJ2-7,TRBD2,CASSDSRGERGAYEQYF
TRBV28,TRBJ2-3,TRBD2,CASRAGGRTDTQYF
TRBV10-3,TRBJ1-1,.,CAIGAGMETEAFF
TRBV19,TRBJ2-1,TRBD1,CASSTTGGRREQFF
TRBV5-1,TRBJ2-5,TRBD2,CASSARLAGAPQYF
TRBV4-3,TRBJ2-1,TRBD2,CASSQDPPRGGHNEQFF
TRBV5-1,TRBJ1-1,TRBD1,CASSSDRGLVTEAFF
TRBV5-1,TRBJ2-3,.,CASSFQDYTDTQYF
TRBV5-1,TRBJ1-1,TRBD1,CASSLIQGADTEAFF
TRBV30,TRBJ2-2,TRBD1,CAWSVRWTGVGELFF
TRBV5-1,TRBJ2-3,.,CASSLAGTDTQYF
TRBV6-1,TRBJ2-1,.,CASSERDTYNEQFF
TRBV7-2,TRBJ2-1,TRBD2,CASSPRGLAGGNEQFF
TRBV7-2,TRBJ1-5,TRBD1,CASSTDRGQPQHF
TRBV6-2/TRBV6-3,TRBJ2-3,.,CASSTTTGSTDTQYF
TRBV7-9,TRBJ1-3,TRBD1,CASSSDREGVYTIYF
TRBV5-1,TRBJ1-2,.,CASSLSRGEGYTF
TRBV4-2,TRBJ2-7,TRBD2,CASSPRGGPYEQYF
TRBV6-5,TRBJ2-1,TRBD2,CASSLGLAGGTEQFF
TRBV29-1,TRBJ2-5,TRBD1,CSVRTGSLQETQYF
TRBV28,TRBJ1-2,.,CASSFLPLTGGYTF
TRBV5-1,TRBJ2-7,TRBD1,CASSWTGQEPYEQYF
TRBV7-2,TRBJ1-2,.,CASSLSAGWEGYTF
TRBV27,TRBJ1-6,.,CASSLAGPYNSPLHF
TRBV7-9,TRBJ1-1,.,CASSASGDEAFF
TRBV5-1,TRBJ2-1,.,CASSWAVSYNEQFF
TRBV5-1,TRBJ1-1,.,CASSLGGLGGPGKAFF
TRBV10-2,TRBJ1-5,TRBD1,CASTGQLDSNQPQHF
TRBV30,TRBJ2-7,TRBD1,CAWRAPPRDRFYEQYF
TRBV28,TRBJ1-4,TRBD1,CASSTRTGEGEKLFF
TRBV28,TRBJ2-5,TRBD1,CASSHRGQETQYF
TRBV18,TRBJ2-7,.,CASSPGTGTREEQYF
TRBV7-2,TRBJ2-1,.,CASSLGWGDEQFF
TRBV10-3,TRBJ2-7,.,CAISATGIEQYF
TRBV7-7,TRBJ2-2,.,CASSRSRTENTGELFF
TRBV7-2,TRBJ2-1,.,CASSMTGVYNEQFF
TRBV14,TRBJ2-1,.,CASSQDLPGGVDEQFF